Included here is one TCR beta chain sequence, with context. There are 15 residues in the CDR3. V lost 5 bases to trimming and J lost 5 bases; unmatched junction nucleotides: 8. Germline loops: CDR1 MDHEN, CDR2 SYDVKM. In the authors' workflow: Reference gene primers were amplified, and this amplification served to estimate nucleated cell counts. Sequenced by immunoSEQ multiplex PCR; TCRdb stores in-frame clones only, minus some. That table gives V, J and clone size, and the DNA gave D and trimming. The data contain 250,000 to 300,000 clones, approximately 83% of them singletons. Individuals aged roughly 18 to 100 years were recruited from roughly 23 US areas. This sample is drawn from a study of blood T cell repertoires in COVID-19. Background on the study: There were acute and convalescent COVID-19 samples, and they came from the United States, Italy and Spain.

The sequencing sample was made of PBMCs or T cells enriched from blood (not recorded which). J is TRBJ2-5 and V is TRBV28; 10 nucleotides match TRBD1. This receptor was obtained from a woman in her forties or fifties who had recovered from COVID-19. This CDR3 reads CASSLGTGVLETQYF. CDR3 coding DNA: TGTGCCAGCAGTCTGGGGACAGGGGTTTTGGAGACCCAGTACTTC.